This TCR beta chain was identified during a study of T cells in Graves' hyperthyroidism and ophthalmopathy. Trimming pared 5 bases from V and 7 bases from J, leaving 15 bases between. Germline CDR1 is DFQATT and CDR2 is SNEGSKA (reference sequence). The CDR3 is 14 residues long. Amplified TCR beta CDR3 regions came from RNA transcripts. RT-PCR in the first round (using the HTBI primer set) targeted the TCR CDR3. From the multiplex PCR reads, TCRdb called clonotypes with MiXCR, one entry per CDR3 protein. The sample lists approximately 49,000 distinct CDR3 sequences, about 53% occurring once. The sample taken for sequencing was peripheral blood or thyroid tissue (not recorded which). The chain has TRBV20-1 and TRBJ1-6; possibly TRBD1 for D (6 bases). The sequence was collected from a man aged 18-30 years with Graves' hyperthyroidism. CDR3 in amino acids: CSADSVGANSPLHF. In DNA, the CDR3 is TGCAGTGCTGACTCGGTGGGGGCGAATTCACCCCTCCACTTT.